Sequencing of this T cell receptor (beta chain) was carried out in a study of blood T cell repertoires in COVID-19. The CDR3 extends over 15 amino acids. The V gene lost 0 bases and the J gene lost 3 bases, with 12 bases spanning the gap. Germline values: CDR1 SEHNR, CDR2 FQNEAQ (reference sequence). TCRdb keeps only in-frame clones here, not all; method: immunoSEQ multiplex PCR. The table includes approximately 330,000 clones, about 91% detected once. This receptor was obtained from a man aged 25-40 years with COVID-19, enrolled during active disease. Sequencing was performed on peripheral blood. The chain joins TRBV7-9 to TRBJ2-7; D is ambiguous. The CDR3 here is CASSLAPTSRYEQYF. The CDR3, as DNA: TGTGCCAGCAGCTTAGCCCCGACAAGCCGCTACGAGCAGTACTTC.